This TCR beta chain emerged from a study of blood T cell repertoires in COVID-19. The wider study: The United States, Italy and Spain supplied acute and convalescent COVID-19 samples. T cells, B-cell-depleted T cells, or PBMCs supplied cDNA or gDNA.

Germline values: CDR1 SGDLS, CDR2 YYNGEE. The CDR3 is made up of 16 amino acids. J gave up 5 bases and V 4 bases, and 11 bases lay outside the gene matches. In the original processing: Estimation of nucleated cell counts relied on the amplification of reference gene primers. The repertoire was sequenced with immunoSEQ multiplex PCR; TCRdb's copy has only in-frame clones and lacks some. Clonal size and the V and J genes are those of that table, whereas D and trimming came from the DNA. The sample has some 150,000 clones, just under 85% seen once. Many counts were recorded for this clone. Material: peripheral blood. The receptor's source is a woman in her thirties or forties with active or convalescent COVID-19. The J gene is TRBJ1-1, the V gene TRBV9; TRBD1 matches at 10 bases. CDR3 region: CASSPYRTGGRTEAFF. CDR3 sequence (DNA): TGTGCCAGCAGCCCCTATCGGACAGGGGGTAGAACTGAAGCTTTCTTT.